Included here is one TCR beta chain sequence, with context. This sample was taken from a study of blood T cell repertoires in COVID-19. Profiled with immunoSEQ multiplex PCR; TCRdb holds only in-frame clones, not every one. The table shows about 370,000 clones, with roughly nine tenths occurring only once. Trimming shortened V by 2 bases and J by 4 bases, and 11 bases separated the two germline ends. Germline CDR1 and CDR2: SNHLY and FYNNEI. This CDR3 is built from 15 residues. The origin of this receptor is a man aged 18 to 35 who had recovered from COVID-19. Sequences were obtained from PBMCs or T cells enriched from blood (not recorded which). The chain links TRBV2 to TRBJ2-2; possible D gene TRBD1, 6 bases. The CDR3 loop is CASSESQGSTGELFF. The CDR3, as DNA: TGTGCCAGCAGTGAATCACAGGGTAGCACCGGGGAGCTGTTTTTT.